Sequencing of this T cell receptor (beta chain) was carried out in a study of blood T cell repertoires in COVID-19. Study-wide context: Collection of acute and convalescent COVID-19 samples took place in the United States, Italy and Spain. PBMCs, B-cell-depleted T cells, or T cells were the source of the cDNA or gDNA that made up the material.

Repertoires were generated with immunoSEQ multiplex PCR, while TCRdb's copy carries only in-frame clones and drops some. The sample includes 220,000 or so clones, 86% of them seen just once. This CDR3 comprises 17 residues. Germline loops: CDR1 LGHNA, CDR2 YSLEER. Germline trimming cut 0 bases from V and 2 bases from J; bases unmatched to any gene: 7. Enrolled through a virtual design, the participants were between about 18 and 89 years of age and came from 24 US areas. Participants were placed into cohorts based on the clinical history they reported. The chain links TRBV4-3 to TRBJ2-3; 8 nucleotides match TRBD2. The TCR comes from a woman aged 50 to 60 who had recovered from COVID-19. Sequencing used PBMCs or T cells enriched from blood (not recorded which). In DNA, the CDR3 is TGCGCCAGCAGCCAAGACGGGAGGGGTTGGAACACAGATACGCAGTATTTT. Translation: CASSQDGRGWNTDTQYF.